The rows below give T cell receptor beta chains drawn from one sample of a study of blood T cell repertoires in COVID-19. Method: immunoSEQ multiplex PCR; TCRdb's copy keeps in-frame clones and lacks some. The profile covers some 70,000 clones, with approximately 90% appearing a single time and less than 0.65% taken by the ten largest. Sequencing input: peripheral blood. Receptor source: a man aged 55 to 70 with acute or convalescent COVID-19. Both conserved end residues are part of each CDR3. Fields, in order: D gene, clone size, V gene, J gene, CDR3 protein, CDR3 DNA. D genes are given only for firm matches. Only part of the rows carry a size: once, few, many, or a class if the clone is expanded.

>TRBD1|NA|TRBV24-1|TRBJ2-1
CATSEGTVSYNEQFF
TGTGCCACCAGTGAGGGGACAGTCTCCTACAATGAGCAGTTCTTC
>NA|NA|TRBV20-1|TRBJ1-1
CSASLHAPEAFF
TGCAGTGCTAGTCTTCATGCGCCTGAAGCTTTCTTT
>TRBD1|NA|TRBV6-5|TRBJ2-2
CASRNGQGNTGELFF
TGTGCCAGCCGAAATGGACAGGGGAACACCGGGGAGCTGTTTTTT
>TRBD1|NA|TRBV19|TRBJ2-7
CASSTQGQGGEQYF
TGTGCCAGTAGTACCCAGGGACAGGGGGGCGAGCAGTACTTC
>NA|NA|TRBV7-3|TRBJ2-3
CASSHEGFTDTQYF
TGTGCCAGCAGCCACGAGGGTTTTACAGATACGCAGTATTTT
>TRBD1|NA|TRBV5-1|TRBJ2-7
CASSRTGTGREQYF
TGCGCCAGCAGCCGGACCGGGACAGGACGCGAGCAGTACTTC
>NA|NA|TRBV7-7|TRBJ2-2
CASSLATEGGLFF
TGTGCCAGCAGCTTAGCAACAGAAGGAGGGCTGTTTTTT
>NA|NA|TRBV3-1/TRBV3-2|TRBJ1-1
CASSQGGSGNTEAFF
TGTGCCAGCAGCCAGGGAGGCTCTGGAAACACTGAAGCTTTCTTT
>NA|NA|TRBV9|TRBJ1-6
CASSPPPGYNSPLHF
TGTGCCAGCAGCCCTCCCCCCGGGTATAATTCACCCCTCCACTTT
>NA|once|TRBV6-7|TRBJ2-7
CASSLPGHNSYEQYF
TGTGCCAGCAGTCTACCGGGACACAACTCCTACGAGCAGTACTTC
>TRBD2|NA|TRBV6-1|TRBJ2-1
CASSGAGGSNEQFF
TGTGCCAGCAGTGGAGCGGGGGGGTCCAATGAGCAGTTCTTC
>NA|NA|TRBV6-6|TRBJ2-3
CASSYLSNTQYF
TGTGCCAGCAGTTACTTGTCCAATACGCAGTATTTT
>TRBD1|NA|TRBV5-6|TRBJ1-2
CASSRGQGASYGYTF
TGTGCCAGCAGCAGGGGACAGGGGGCGAGCTATGGCTACACCTTC
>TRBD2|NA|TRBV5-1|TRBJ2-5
CASSLVAGGLKETQYF
TGCGCCAGCAGCTTGGTAGCGGGGGGGCTGAAAGAGACCCAGTACTTC
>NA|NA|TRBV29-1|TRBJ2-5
CSDEQGGKTQYF
TGCAGCGATGAACAGGGTGGAAAGACCCAGTACTTC
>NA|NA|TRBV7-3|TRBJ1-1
CASSLLGGANTEAFF
TGTGCCAGCAGCCTACTGGGAGGGGCGAACACTGAAGCTTTCTTT
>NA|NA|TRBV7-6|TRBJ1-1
CASSFDSNTEAFF
TGTGCCAGCAGCTTTGACAGTAACACTGAAGCTTTCTTT
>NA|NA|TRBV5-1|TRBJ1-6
CASSFRDTRYNSPLHF
TGCGCCAGCAGCTTTCGGGATACGCGTTATAATTCACCCCTCCACTTT
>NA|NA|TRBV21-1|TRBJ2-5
CASSKCYVETQYF
TGTGCCAGCAGCAAATGCTACGTGGAGACCCAGTACTTC
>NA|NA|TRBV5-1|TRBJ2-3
CASSLVSENTDTQYF
TGCGCCAGCAGCTTGGTTTCAGAAAACACAGATACGCAGTATTTT
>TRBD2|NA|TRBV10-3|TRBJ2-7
CAISGGRAYEQYF
TGTGCCATCAGTGGCGGGAGGGCCTACGAGCAGTACTTC
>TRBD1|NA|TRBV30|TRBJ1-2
CAWGDSANYGYTF
TGTGCCTGGGGGGACAGCGCTAACTATGGCTACACCTTC
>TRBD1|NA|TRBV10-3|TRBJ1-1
CAIRGGPNTEAFF
TGTGCCATCAGAGGGGGCCCGAACACTGAAGCTTTCTTT
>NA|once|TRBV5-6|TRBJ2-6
CASSLFGEVGANVLTF
TGTGCCAGCAGCTTATTCGGAGAGGTTGGGGCCAACGTCCTGACTTTC
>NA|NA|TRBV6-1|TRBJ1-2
CASSEGRGGPFGYTF
TGTGCCAGCAGTGAAGGTCGCGGGGGCCCATTTGGCTACACCTTC
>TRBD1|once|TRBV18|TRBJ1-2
CASSPTGDSRYGYTF
TGTGCCAGCTCACCTACAGGGGACTCGCGCTATGGCTACACCTTC
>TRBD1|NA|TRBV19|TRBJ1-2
CASSMGQGANYGYTF
TGTGCCAGTAGTATGGGACAGGGGGCGAACTATGGCTACACCTTC
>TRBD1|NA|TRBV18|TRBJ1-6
CASSPTGAPDYNSPLHF
TGTGCCAGCTCACCAACAGGGGCCCCCGACTATAATTCACCCCTCCACTTT
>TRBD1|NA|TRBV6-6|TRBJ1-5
CASSPLGTGLNNQPQHF
TGTGCCAGCAGTCCCCTTGGGACAGGGTTAAACAATCAGCCCCAGCATTTT
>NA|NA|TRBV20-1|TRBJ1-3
CSASTVGGNTIYF
TGCAGTGCCAGTACCGTCGGGGGAAACACCATATATTTT
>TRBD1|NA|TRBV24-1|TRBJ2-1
CATSDPRTGEDNEQFF
TGTGCCACCAGTGACCCTCGGACAGGGGAAGACAATGAGCAGTTCTTC
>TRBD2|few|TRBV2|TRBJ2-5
CASRPSGGDWETQYF
TGTGCCAGCAGACCTAGCGGGGGGGACTGGGAGACCCAGTACTTC
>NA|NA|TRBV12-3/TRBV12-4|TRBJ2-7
CASSSGQTYEQYF
TGTGCCAGCAGTTCCGGACAGACCTACGAGCAGTACTTC
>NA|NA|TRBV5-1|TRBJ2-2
CASQNTGELFF
TGCGCCAGCCAGAACACCGGGGAGCTGTTTTTT
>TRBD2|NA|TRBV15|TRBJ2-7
CATSGGDYEQYF
TGTGCCACCAGCGGGGGGGACTACGAGCAGTACTTC
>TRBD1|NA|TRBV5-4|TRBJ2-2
CASSFGTGYTGELFF
TGTGCCAGCAGCTTCGGGACAGGGTACACCGGGGAGCTGTTTTTT
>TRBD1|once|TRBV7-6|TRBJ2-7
CASSRTGESYEQYF
TGTGCCAGCAGCAGGACAGGGGAGTCCTACGAGCAGTACTTC
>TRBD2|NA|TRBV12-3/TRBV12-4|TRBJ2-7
CASTTSLSYEQYF
TGTGCCAGCACGACTAGCCTCTCCTACGAGCAGTACTTC
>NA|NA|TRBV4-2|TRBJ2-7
CASSQDLGRSYEQYF
TGTGCCAGCAGCCAAGATCTGGGGCGCTCCTACGAGCAGTACTTC
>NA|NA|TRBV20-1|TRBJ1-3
CSASPPVSGNTIYF
TGCAGTGCTAGTCCTCCAGTCTCTGGAAACACCATATATTTT
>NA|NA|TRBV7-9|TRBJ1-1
CASSLRGAAAFF
TGTGCCAGCAGCTTACGAGGTGCAGCTGCTTTCTTT
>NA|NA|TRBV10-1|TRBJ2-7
CASSERDGRLYF
TGCGCCAGCAGTGAGCGGGACGGGAGATTGTACTTC
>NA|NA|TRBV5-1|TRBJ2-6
CASSLTGFSGANVLTF
TGCGCCAGCAGCTTGACAGGCTTCTCTGGGGCCAACGTCCTGACTTTC
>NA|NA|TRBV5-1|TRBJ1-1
CASSTGTNGNTEAFF
TGCGCCAGCAGCACGGGGACAAATGGAAACACTGAAGCTTTCTTT
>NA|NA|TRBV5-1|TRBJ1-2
CASSLDGRVGYGYTF
TGCGCCAGCAGCTTGGACGGCAGGGTTGGCTATGGCTACACCTTC
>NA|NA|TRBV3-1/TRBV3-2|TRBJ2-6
CASSQVGQTGANVLTF
TGTGCCAGCAGCCAAGTAGGACAGACTGGGGCCAACGTCCTGACTTTC
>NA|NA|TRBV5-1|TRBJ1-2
CASSLAKGQFNYGYTF
TGCGCCAGCAGCTTGGCCAAGGGGCAGTTTAACTATGGCTACACCTTC
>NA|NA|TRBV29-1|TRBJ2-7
CSASGAEEQYF
TGCAGCGCATCAGGGGCGGAAGAGCAGTACTTC